This TCR beta chain is from a study of shared clonotypes between healthy human individuals. Naive CD8 cells, CD45RO-negative and positively selected for CCR7, excluded terminally differentiated effector memory CD45RA+ cells. A remark on this clone: The antigen is not known.

The authors ran the assay at deep level. The table came from immunoSEQ multiplex PCR; TCRdb's copy has only in-frame clones and leaves some out. The sample has about 1,800,000 clones; about 95% are singletons. Study findings and constraints: Memory subsets generally showed lower estimated richness than naive subsets. Clonotypes shared by all four donors outscored non-shared clonotypes in generation probability.

Germline assignment: CDR1 SGHNT and CDR2 YYREEE (reference sequence). This CDR3 comprises 16 residues. J gave up 4 bases and V 3 bases, and 10 bases lay outside the gene matches. The specimen sequenced was naive CD8+ T cells sorted from blood. The TCR was taken from a man aged 18 to 29 in good health. V usage is TRBV5-4 and J usage is TRBJ1-2, with 9 positions matching TRBD1. The CDR3, as DNA: TGTGCCAGCAGCTCGGGACAGGGAACGAAGAGCTATGGCTACACCTTC. It encodes CASSSGQGTKSYGYTF.